This TCR beta chain was captured in a study of T cell responses to AZD1222 COVID-19 vaccine. Libraries were prepared by immunoSEQ multiplex PCR; TCRdb keeps only in-frame clonotypes and omits some of them. The data hold approximately 180,000 clones, with about 90% observed a single time. In its sample, this clone was seen once. V was pared by 5 bases and J by 4 bases, with 12 bases between. CDR3 length: 13 amino acids. Germline lookup yields CDR1 SGHAT and CDR2 FQNNGV. This sequence originates from an adult in good health. The rearrangement joins TRBV11-2 to TRBJ2-7, with D possibly matching TRBD2 (6 bases). The specimen comprised peripheral blood, sampled on day 0 of AZD1222 vaccination. The CDR3 DNA is TGTGCCAGCAGCCTACTAGCTGGGTACGAGCAGTACTTC. It specifies CASSLLAGYEQYF.